This entry concerns a single T cell receptor (beta chain). These data originate in a study of blood T cell repertoires in COVID-19. Data came from immunoSEQ multiplex PCR; TCRdb stores just in-frame clones and leaves some out. The sample yields 260,000 or so clones, around 85% seen once. The V gene lost 5 bases and the J gene lost 0 bases, with 18 bases spanning the gap. CDR3 length equals 17 residues. From germline, CDR1 is SGHVS and CDR2 FNYEAQ. The receptor comes from a woman between 45 and 60 years old who had recovered from COVID-19. The gene calls are TRBV7-6 and TRBJ2-3; D is unresolved. Sequenced material: PBMCs or T cells enriched from blood (not recorded which). The CDR3 DNA reads as TGTGCCAGCAGCCGAGTCCCAACGGTGACTAGCACAGATACGCAGTATTTT. Its translation: CASSRVPTVTSTDTQYF.